These T cell receptor beta chains were read from a single sample in a study of blood T cell repertoires in COVID-19. This table comes from immunoSEQ multiplex PCR, and its TCRdb copy is limited to in-frame clones, with some not included. The sample lists nearly 200,000 clones, approximately 80% occurring once. Sequences were obtained from peripheral blood. These receptors were obtained from a man aged 60 to 69 with COVID-19, enrolled during active disease. The CDR3 runs from the conserved cysteine through the conserved F or W. D genes are given only for firm matches.

TRBD1	TRBV30	TRBJ1-2	TGTGCCTGGAGGGGGACAGGGGGCATCTATGGCTACACCTTC	CAWRGTGGIYGYTF
.	TRBV3-1/TRBV3-2	TRBJ2-3	TGTGCCAGCAGCCTTCGGCAAGGAGGACGCACAGATACGCAGTATTTT	CASSLRQGGRTDTQYF
.	TRBV4-3	TRBJ2-1	TGCGCCAGCAGCCAAGACAGGCCAGGGGGGTACAATGAGCAGTTCTTC	CASSQDRPGGYNEQFF
.	TRBV4-2	TRBJ1-5	TGTGCCAGCAGCCAAGTCACAGGAGGGCTGCGCAATCAGCCCCAGCATTTT	CASSQVTGGLRNQPQHF
.	TRBV19	TRBJ2-3	TGTGCCAGTAGTGTACAGGGTGGTTCAGATACGCAGTATTTT	CASSVQGGSDTQYF
.	TRBV14	TRBJ1-4	TGTGCCAGCAGCCAAGGTGGGATTGGGACATCGGGCGAAAAACTGTTTTTT	CASSQGGIGTSGEKLFF
TRBD1	TRBV7-9	TRBJ2-7	TGTGCCAGCAGCCGAATGGCAGGGGGTATAATAGAGCAGTACTTC	CASSRMAGGIIEQYF
TRBD2	TRBV7-9	TRBJ2-1	TGTGCCAGCAGCAGGGGACTAGCGGGTTACAATGAGCAGTTCTTC	CASSRGLAGYNEQFF
TRBD1	TRBV28	TRBJ2-7	TGTGCCAGCAGTCCACTTACCGCAGGGGGTTACGAGCAGTACTTC	CASSPLTAGGYEQYF
TRBD2	TRBV5-1	TRBJ2-1	TGCGCCAGCAGGGAGACTAGCGGGAGTTACAATGAGCAGTTCTTC	CASRETSGSYNEQFF